This T cell receptor (beta chain) is from a study of technical replicates of blood from a few donors. This CDR3 is 16 amino acids long. V shed 1 base and J shed 1 base, with 15 bases lying between them. The V gene's germline CDR1 is SGHRS and CDR2 YFSETQ. This table comes from immunoSEQ multiplex PCR, and its TCRdb copy is limited to in-frame clones, with some not included. This sample has more than 75,000 clones, with 70% to 90% found just once. This TCR was recovered from a human donor in good health. Some clones in this sample may be carry-over from other donors' samples. Sequenced: PBMCs. V is TRBV5-1 and J is TRBJ2-7; D is perhaps TRBD1 (6 bases). The CDR3 coding sequence is TGCGCCAGCAGCTTGAAGCGAACAGGGTTTTCCTACGAGCAGTACTTC. The encoded protein is CASSLKRTGFSYEQYF.